These 17 T cell receptor beta chains were all obtained from the same sample, sequenced in a study of T cell repertoires in breast cancer. A second nested PCR with blocking oligonucleotides suppressed unpaired genes. TCRdb fed the emulsion pairing reads into MiXCR, producing one record per CDR3 protein. Of approximately 40,000 distinct CDR3 sequences listed, about 41% are singletons. Paired alpha-beta TCRs of CD8+ T cells were analyzed by expanded emulsion RT-PCR. The sample taken for sequencing was CD8+ T cells. These receptors were collected from a pool of human donors with breast cancer or a healthy control (not recorded which).

This clonotype turned up a few times. The chain combines TRBV4-2 with TRBJ1-4; 7 bases match TRBD1. The junction had 11 bases not matched to a gene; V was cut back by 0 bases and J by 10 bases. The CDR3 runs 16 residues. Germline values: CDR1 LGHNA, CDR2 YNFKEQ. CDR3 sequence reads: CASSQEHRGPLGKLFF. In DNA form, the CDR3 reads TGTGCCAGCAGCCAAGAGCACAGGGGCCCCCTGGGAAAACTGTTTTTT.

This clonotype was seen more than once but under ten times. The J gene is TRBJ2-5, the V gene TRBV27; 8 positions match TRBD1. Germline V gene sequence: CDR1 MNHEY, CDR2 SMNVEV (reference sequence). Trimming cost V 6 bases and J 4 bases; bases outside gene matches: 10. The CDR3 runs 15 residues. The CDR3 sequence: CASRIQGAPPETQYF. The CDR3 DNA follows: TGTGCCAGCAGAATTCAGGGGGCCCCTCCAGAGACCCAGTACTTC.

The chain recombines TRBV12-3 or TRBV12-4 with TRBJ1-1; the match to TRBD1 covers 9 bases. The CDR3 runs 14 residues. The J segment lost 3 bases and the V segment lost 6 bases, leaving 5 bases of the junction unmatched. The CDR3 region has the DNA TGTGCCAGCAGCAGCTGGACAGGGGACACTGAAGCTTTCTTT. It is translated as CASSSWTGDTEAFF.

The chain carries TRBV10-3 and TRBJ2-1; D possibly uses TRBD1 or TRBD2 (6 bases each). V lost 7 bases, J lost 9 bases, and 16 bases lay in between. Germline CDR1 is ENHRY and CDR2 is SYGVKD. The CDR3 is 13 amino acids. The CDR3: CAIIRDGGGEQFF. The CDR3 nucleotides are TGTGCCATCATCAGGGACGGGGGCGGTGAGCAGTTCTTC.

V and J are TRBV9 and TRBJ2-5; D uncertain. This CDR3 contains 14 residues. Trimming pared 3 bases from V and 0 bases from J, leaving 9 bases between. Germline CDR1 reads SGDLS; CDR2 reads YYNGEE. The CDR3 reads CASSASLYQETQYF. In DNA form, the CDR3 reads TGTGCCAGCAGCGCAAGTCTGTACCAAGAGACCCAGTACTTC.

This clonotype has just a few counts. This chain joins TRBV6-1 and TRBJ1-5, with D perhaps TRBD1 (5 bases). The germline V and J ends were trimmed by 4 bases and 2 bases, with 12 bases remaining between them. The CDR3 extends over 15 amino acids. Germline V gene lookup returns CDR1 MNHNS and CDR2 SASEGT. CDR3 sequence: CASSGGTVRNQPQHF. In nucleotides, the CDR3 is TGTGCCAGCAGTGGCGGGACGGTCCGCAATCAGCCCCAGCATTTT.

This clonotype came up many times. The CDR3 spells CASSIWVPTSDRALAKAFF. The CDR3 DNA reads as TGTGCCAGTAGTATATGGGTTCCGACCTCGGACAGGGCCCTAGCTAAGGCTTTCTTT. The chain couples TRBV19 to TRBJ1-1, with TRBD1 matching over 8 bases. Trimming at V came to 2 bases and at J to 11 bases, leaving 25 bases not matched to a gene. Germline loops: CDR1 LNHDA, CDR2 SQIVND (reference sequence). The CDR3 length is 19 residues.

There are a few counts of this clonotype. This chain joins TRBV7-2 and TRBJ2-1; possibly TRBD2 for D (5 bases). The CDR3 covers 15 residues. The ends were cut back, 5 bases at V and 6 bases at J, with 17 bases in the middle. Germline CDR1 is SGHTA and CDR2 is FQGNSA. The CDR3 nucleotides are TGTGCCAGCAGCGGACGGCCCTCCCGGGGCAATGAGCAGTTCTTC. Amino acids: CASSGRPSRGNEQFF. The variable domain in full, completed from reference TRBV7-2 and TRBJ2-1, reads GAGVSQSPSNKVTEKGKDVELRCDPISGHTALYWYRQSLGQGLEFLIYFQGNSAPDKSGLPSDRFSAERTGGSVSTLTIQRTQQEDSAVYLCASSGRPSRGNEQFFGPGTRLTVL.

The chain's CDR3 is CSARPALGGVELFF. Here the CDR3 DNA reads TGCAGTGCTAGACCGGCCCTCGGGGGGGTCGAGCTGTTTTTT. The gene calls are TRBV20-1 and TRBJ2-2, with TRBD2 matching over 8 bases. CDR1 is DFQATT, CDR2 SNEGSKA, per germline (reference sequence). The CDR3 loop spans 14 amino acids. V was pared by 2 bases and J by 11 bases, with 10 bases of the junction left unmatched.

The table lists this clonotype with a few counts. The CDR3 sequence: CSASSILSGDYNEQFF. The CDR3 DNA is TGCAGTGCCTCCTCCATCCTTAGCGGGGATTACAATGAGCAGTTCTTC. The gene calls are TRBV20-1 and TRBJ2-1, with 8 bases aligning to TRBD2. J lost 4 bases, V lost 6 bases, and 14 bases had no gene match. Germline V gene lookup returns CDR1 DFQATT and CDR2 SNEGSKA (reference sequence). CDR3 size: 16 residues.

This rearrangement joins TRBV7-3 to TRBJ2-1; 12 nucleotides match TRBD2. Losses at the gene ends were 4 bases for V and 7 bases for J; bases not matched to a gene: 8. The CDR3 is 16 residues long. Germline CDR1 is SGHTA and CDR2 is FQGTGA. DNA of the CDR3: TGTGCCAGCAGCTACCTAGCGGGAGGGCCAAGGAATGAGCAGTTCTTC. Translated: CASSYLAGGPRNEQFF.

This rearrangement joins TRBV20-1 to TRBJ2-5, with TRBD1 as a possible D gene (5 bases). The length of the CDR3 is 15 residues. V was trimmed by 5 bases and J by 5 bases, leaving 21 bases between them. The germline V gene encodes CDR1 DFQATT and CDR2 SNEGSKA (reference sequence). The CDR3 DNA follows: TGCAGTGCTTCCCCCCAGGGCAGAACGTGGGAGACCCAGTACTTC. Translation: CSASPQGRTWETQYF.

This clonotype appeared many times. This chain links TRBV6-5 with TRBJ1-2; possibly TRBD1 for D (5 bases). V was pared by 2 bases and J by 3 bases, with 16 bases between. Germline V gene data show CDR1 as MNHEY and CDR2 as SVGAGI. The CDR3 runs 16 residues. The CDR3 loop reads CASSYGRDAGYYGYTF. The CDR3 DNA reads TGTGCCAGCAGTTACGGCAGGGACGCCGGCTACTATGGCTACACCTTC.

This clonotype was seen repeatedly, ten times or more. The chain couples TRBV6-5 to TRBJ2-3; tentatively, D is TRBD1 (6 bases). The V end was cut by 0 bases, the J end by 6 bases, with 10 bases between. The length of the CDR3 is 14 residues. CDR1 is MNHEY, CDR2 SVGAGI, per germline. CDR3 nucleotide sequence: TGTGCCAGCAGTTACTCGGGGGCGGAGGATACGCAGTATTTT. Translating gives CASSYSGAEDTQYF.

The genes are TRBV12-3 or TRBV12-4 and TRBJ1-1; D unresolved. V lost 0 bases, J lost 7 bases, and 6 bases lay in between. This CDR3 is built from 12 residues. The CDR3 sequence: CASSLAPLEAFF. CDR3 sequence (DNA): TGTGCCAGCAGTTTAGCCCCGCTTGAAGCTTTCTTT.

The V and J genes are TRBV5-1 and TRBJ2-7, with D unresolved. Trimming pared 0 bases from V and 1 base from J, leaving 8 bases between. The CDR3 has 14 amino acids. Germline V lookup: CDR1 SGHRS, CDR2 YFSETQ. CDR3 coding DNA: TGCGCCAGCAGCTTGGCCGACGGTTCCTACGAGCAGTACTTC. This translates into CASSLADGSYEQYF. Looking up the rest from reference TRBV5-1 and TRBJ2-7 gives the full variable domain: KAGVTQTPRYLIKTRGQQVTLSCSPISGHRSVSWYQQTPGQGLQFLFEYFSETQRNKGNFPGRFSGRQFSNSRSEMNVSTLELGDSALYLCASSLADGSYEQYFGPGTRLTVT.

This clonotype was seen ten or more times. The rearrangement uses TRBV6-4 and TRBJ2-3, with TRBD2 matching over 13 bases. In germline, CDR1 is MRHNA, CDR2 SNTAGT. The length of the CDR3 is 16 residues. V trimming: 3 bases; J trimming: 6 bases; junction bases outside the gene matches: 6. CDR3 region: CASSESGLAGADTQYF. The DNA of the CDR3 is TGTGCCAGCAGTGAGTCAGGACTAGCGGGAGCGGATACGCAGTATTTT.